A selection of T cell receptor beta chains follows, all from one sample in a study of molecular identifiers for immune sequencing clone quantification. TCRdb re-called the PCR reads with MiXCR, one entry per CDR3 protein. The sample has about 640,000 distinct CDR3 sequences, about 20% seen once. Sequencing used naive CD8+ T cells from blood, with Jurkat cell RNA spiked in. Receptors were obtained from a human donor in good health. Some libraries in this study had Jurkat cell RNA spiked in. Each CDR3 is given with its conserved first and last residue. D genes are given only for firm matches. For some rows the clone size is stated as once, few or many, or as a class when expanded; others skip it.

v_gene: TRBV19
abundance: NA
j_gene: TRBJ2-2
d_gene: NA
CDR3nt: TGTGCCACCAAAACCGGGACCCGCGGCACCGGGGAGCTGTTTTTT
CDR3aa: CATKTGTRGTGELFF

v_gene: TRBV3-1
abundance: few
j_gene: TRBJ1-4
d_gene: NA
CDR3nt: TGTGCCAGCAGCCAAGATTGGGGGTCTAATGAAAAACTGTTTTTT
CDR3aa: CASSQDWGSNEKLFF

v_gene: TRBV7-9
abundance: NA
j_gene: TRBJ2-2
d_gene: NA
CDR3nt: TGTGCCAGCGTTGAGACAGGGAGGGCCGGGGAGCTGTTTTTT
CDR3aa: CASVETGRAGELFF

v_gene: TRBV11-2
abundance: many
j_gene: TRBJ2-1
d_gene: NA
CDR3nt: TGTGCCAGCAGCTTAAGAGGAACGCCCTACAATGAGCAGTTCTTC
CDR3aa: CASSLRGTPYNEQFF

v_gene: TRBV5-1
abundance: NA
j_gene: TRBJ2-2
d_gene: TRBD2
CDR3nt: TGCGCCAGCAGCACGTCGGGACTAGGAGGCACCGGGGAGCTGTTTTTT
CDR3aa: CASSTSGLGGTGELFF

v_gene: TRBV24-1
abundance: NA
j_gene: TRBJ2-5
d_gene: TRBD2
CDR3nt: TGTGCCACCAGTGATTGGCAGACTAGCGGGAAGGAGACCCAGTACTTC
CDR3aa: CATSDWQTSGKETQYF

v_gene: TRBV7-3
abundance: many
j_gene: TRBJ2-5
d_gene: NA
CDR3nt: TGTGCCAGCAGCTTATTTCCCCTGGGGGAGGCTCAAGAGACCCAGTACTTC
CDR3aa: CASSLFPLGEAQETQYF

v_gene: TRBV10-1
abundance: NA
j_gene: TRBJ2-6
d_gene: TRBD2
CDR3nt: TGCGCCAGGTCCCCTAGCGGGGGGCTGTTGATAGCCAGTAACGCCAACGTCCTGACTTTC
CDR3aa: CARSPSGGLLIASNANVLTF

v_gene: TRBV29-1
abundance: NA
j_gene: TRBJ2-1
d_gene: TRBD2
CDR3nt: TGCAGCGTTGAAGCCCAGCGGGGTTACAGTGAGCAGTTCTTC
CDR3aa: CSVEAQRGYSEQFF

v_gene: TRBV27
abundance: many
j_gene: TRBJ2-5
d_gene: NA
CDR3nt: TGTGCCAGCAGTCCAATCAGCAATGGTGAGACCCAGTACTTC
CDR3aa: CASSPISNGETQYF

v_gene: TRBV19
abundance: few
j_gene: TRBJ2-2
d_gene: TRBD2
CDR3nt: TGTGGAGCCCGGGAGGATAACACCGGGGAGCTGTTTTTT
CDR3aa: CGAREDNTGELFF

v_gene: TRBV25-1
abundance: many
j_gene: TRBJ2-7
d_gene: TRBD2
CDR3nt: TGTGCCAGCAGTGAGCCCGGACTAGTTTGGCAGTACTTC
CDR3aa: CASSEPGLVWQYF

v_gene: TRBV7-2
abundance: few
j_gene: TRBJ2-7
d_gene: NA
CDR3nt: TGTGCCAGCAGCTTAAGTCAGGTGGCCTACGAGCAGTACTTC
CDR3aa: CASSLSQVAYEQYF

v_gene: TRBV19
abundance: many
j_gene: TRBJ1-6
d_gene: NA
CDR3nt: TGTGCCAGTACTGTTGGGGGTCGAGGAAATTCACCCCTCCACTTT
CDR3aa: CASTVGGRGNSPLHF

v_gene: TRBV27
abundance: NA
j_gene: TRBJ1-5
d_gene: NA
CDR3nt: TGTGCCAGCAGTTTGGTCTTCAATAGCAATCAGCCCCAGCATTTT
CDR3aa: CASSLVFNSNQPQHF

v_gene: TRBV4-1
abundance: many
j_gene: TRBJ2-7
d_gene: NA
CDR3nt: TGCGCCAGCAGCCAAACCCGGGACGGATTCTACGAGCAGTACTTC
CDR3aa: CASSQTRDGFYEQYF

v_gene: TRBV5-5
abundance: NA
j_gene: TRBJ2-5
d_gene: TRBD2
CDR3nt: TGTGCCAGCAGCGTTTACGGGACTAGCGGAGAGACCCAGTACTTC
CDR3aa: CASSVYGTSGETQYF

v_gene: TRBV15
abundance: many
j_gene: TRBJ2-3
d_gene: NA
CDR3nt: TGTGCCACCAGCAGGACCTCTGATAGGTTGACAGATACGCAGTATTTT
CDR3aa: CATSRTSDRLTDTQYF

v_gene: TRBV28
abundance: NA
j_gene: TRBJ2-7
d_gene: NA
CDR3nt: TGTGCTAGCAGTTTTACGAGACAGCCCTACGAGCAGTACTTC
CDR3aa: CASSFTRQPYEQYF

v_gene: TRBV12-5
abundance: NA
j_gene: TRBJ2-7
d_gene: NA
CDR3nt: TGTGCTAGCCCCCTGAAGTCCCGGACAAATTCCTACGAGCAGTACTTC
CDR3aa: CASPLKSRTNSYEQYF

v_gene: TRBV7-9
abundance: many
j_gene: TRBJ2-5
d_gene: NA
CDR3nt: TGTGCCAGCAGCTTAGGTCCCAGCTCGGGGGAGACCCAGTACTTC
CDR3aa: CASSLGPSSGETQYF

v_gene: TRBV13
abundance: NA
j_gene: TRBJ1-5
d_gene: NA
CDR3nt: TGTGCCAGCAGCTTAGGTAGATATAGGGATAGTCAGCCCCAGCATTTT
CDR3aa: CASSLGRYRDSQPQHF

v_gene: TRBV4-2
abundance: many
j_gene: TRBJ2-3
d_gene: NA
CDR3nt: TGTGCCAGCAGCGAAACAGGGTCTCCACCAGATACGCAGTATTTT
CDR3aa: CASSETGSPPDTQYF

v_gene: TRBV30
abundance: many
j_gene: TRBJ2-6
d_gene: NA
CDR3nt: TGTGCCTGGAGTCCGGACAGAACTGGGGCCAACGTCCTGACTTTC
CDR3aa: CAWSPDRTGANVLTF

v_gene: TRBV27
abundance: once
j_gene: TRBJ2-2
d_gene: NA
CDR3nt: TGTGCCAGCAGCCTCCCTCCGGGAGAGAGCACCGGGGAGCTGTTTTTT
CDR3aa: CASSLPPGESTGELFF

v_gene: TRBV28
abundance: many
j_gene: TRBJ1-5
d_gene: TRBD1
CDR3nt: TGTGCCAGCACCCCCCCCCCTTACAGGGGCCCCTATAGCAATCAGCCCCAGCATTTT
CDR3aa: CASTPPPYRGPYSNQPQHF

v_gene: TRBV19
abundance: NA
j_gene: TRBJ2-1
d_gene: NA
CDR3nt: TGTGCCAGTAGTATAGTTGGAGGGGGGCACAATGAGCAGTTCTTC
CDR3aa: CASSIVGGGHNEQFF

v_gene: TRBV12-3/TRBV12-4
abundance: NA
j_gene: TRBJ2-7
d_gene: TRBD1
CDR3nt: TGTGCCAGCAGTCCAGTGGGACAGGTCTCCTACGAGCAGTACTTC
CDR3aa: CASSPVGQVSYEQYF

v_gene: TRBV11-3
abundance: many
j_gene: TRBJ2-1
d_gene: NA
CDR3nt: TGTGCCAGCAGCCTAGACGTTTACAATGAGCAGTTCTTC
CDR3aa: CASSLDVYNEQFF

v_gene: TRBV20-1
abundance: NA
j_gene: TRBJ2-7
d_gene: NA
CDR3nt: TGCAGTGCTAGAGATCCGCGGGGAAGCTCCTACGAGCAGTACTTC
CDR3aa: CSARDPRGSSYEQYF

v_gene: TRBV6-2/TRBV6-3
abundance: few
j_gene: TRBJ2-1
d_gene: NA
CDR3nt: TGTGCCAGCAGCTCAGGTCCAACGTTCGTTGTCAATGAGCAGTTCTTC
CDR3aa: CASSSGPTFVVNEQFF

v_gene: TRBV4-2
abundance: many
j_gene: TRBJ2-1
d_gene: NA
CDR3nt: TGTGCCAGCAGCCTGGGTGTAAGTAGCGGAGTTACAGAGCAGTTCTTC
CDR3aa: CASSLGVSSGVTEQFF

v_gene: TRBV27
abundance: many
j_gene: TRBJ1-5
d_gene: TRBD1
CDR3nt: TGTGCCAGCAGTGATCGGACAGGGATTCAGCCCCAGCATTTT
CDR3aa: CASSDRTGIQPQHF

v_gene: TRBV19
abundance: few
j_gene: TRBJ2-1
d_gene: NA
CDR3nt: TGTGCCAGTAGTATAGACGCAGGGTTCTATGAGCAGTTCTTC
CDR3aa: CASSIDAGFYEQFF

v_gene: TRBV12-3/TRBV12-4
abundance: many
j_gene: TRBJ2-6
d_gene: NA
CDR3nt: TGTGCCAGCAGTTTAAATGCTGGGGCCAACGTCCTGACTTTC
CDR3aa: CASSLNAGANVLTF

v_gene: TRBV23-1
abundance: NA
j_gene: TRBJ1-2
d_gene: TRBD1
CDR3nt: TGCGCCAGCAGTCCGAACCTGGGGAGGCGCAGGGGGGATGGCTACACCTTC
CDR3aa: CASSPNLGRRRGDGYTF

v_gene: TRBV7-9
abundance: few
j_gene: TRBJ2-1
d_gene: TRBD2
CDR3nt: TGTGCCAGCAGCTTAGGAGCGGGGGGGCCTCTAAATGAGCAGTTCTTC
CDR3aa: CASSLGAGGPLNEQFF

v_gene: TRBV7-9
abundance: many
j_gene: TRBJ1-3
d_gene: NA
CDR3nt: TGTGCCAGCAGCCCCCGGAGTAGCAACACCATATATTTT
CDR3aa: CASSPRSSNTIYF

v_gene: TRBV19
abundance: few
j_gene: TRBJ2-1
d_gene: NA
CDR3nt: TGTGCCAGTACCGCCATAGCGAGCTCCTACAATGAGCAGTTCTTC
CDR3aa: CASTAIASSYNEQFF

v_gene: TRBV4-3
abundance: many
j_gene: TRBJ1-1
d_gene: TRBD1
CDR3nt: TGCGCCAGCAGCCAAGAACAGGGGACGAACACTGAAGCTTTCTTT
CDR3aa: CASSQEQGTNTEAFF

v_gene: TRBV6-2/TRBV6-3
abundance: NA
j_gene: TRBJ2-5
d_gene: TRBD2
CDR3nt: TGTGCCAGCAGACCTCCCCCCCTAGCGGGACTGGAGACCCAGTACTTC
CDR3aa: CASRPPPLAGLETQYF

v_gene: TRBV6-6
abundance: few
j_gene: TRBJ2-7
d_gene: TRBD1
CDR3nt: TGTGCCAGCAGAGTTCCGGGACAGTCCTACGAGCAGTACTTC
CDR3aa: CASRVPGQSYEQYF

v_gene: TRBV7-9
abundance: many
j_gene: TRBJ2-3
d_gene: NA
CDR3nt: TGTGCCAGCAGCTCCAGGCCTAGCGGCACAGATACGCAGTATTTT
CDR3aa: CASSSRPSGTDTQYF

v_gene: TRBV20-1
abundance: NA
j_gene: TRBJ2-3
d_gene: NA
CDR3nt: TGCAGTGCTAGAGGTAAAATCCCAGATACGCAGTATTTT
CDR3aa: CSARGKIPDTQYF